The 24 T cell receptor beta chains below come from one sample, sequenced in a study of OX40 agonist ivuxolimab in advanced cancers. Only in-frame clones appear in the TCRdb table, and some are missing; sequencing was by immunoSEQ multiplex PCR. The repertoire holds around 16,000 clones, with roughly 77% as singletons. Here the sequenced sample was CD4+ or CD8+ T cells sorted from blood, taken in a trial of the OX40 agonist ivuxolimab. These receptors all stem from an adult with an advanced solid tumor such as melanoma, head and neck, liver or kidney cancer.

The J gene is TRBJ2-2, the V gene TRBV28; no clear D. Trimming cost V 8 bases and J 4 bases, with 17 bases left between them. CDR3 size: 15 residues. CDR1 is MDHEN and CDR2 is SYDVKM in the germline V gene. CDR3 DNA sequence: TGTGCCAGCTCACCCTCCGCCGGTCTCACCGGGGAGCTGTTTTTT. Translation: CASSPSAGLTGELFF.

The V gene is TRBV5-8, the J gene TRBJ2-1, with 10 bases identical to TRBD2. The germline CDR1 and CDR2 sequences are SGHTS and YDEGEE. This CDR3 has 17 residues. The V gene end was trimmed by 1 base and the J gene end by 15 bases; junction bases not matched to a gene: 19. CDR3 region: CASSLSLAGVGLLGLFF. The CDR3 bases are TGTGCCAGCAGCTTGAGCCTAGCGGGAGTTGGCTTGTTAGGGTTGTTCTTC.

The chain combines TRBV7-9 with TRBJ1-5; D is perhaps TRBD1 (5 bases). Looked up from germline, CDR1 is SEHNR and CDR2 is FQNEAQ (reference sequence). The CDR3 is 15 residues long. V was clipped by 5 bases and J by 6 bases, with 17 bases between them. The CDR3 bases are TGTGCCAGCAGCGTAGACTTGGGGGTGCCTCAGCCCCAGCATTTT. Translated, it gives CASSVDLGVPQPQHF.

The chain carries TRBV5-6 and TRBJ2-7; D may be TRBD2 (6 bases). Per germline, CDR1 SGHDT and CDR2 YYEEEE. Trimming shortened V by 2 bases and J by 4 bases, and 16 bases separated the two germline ends. The CDR3 runs 15 residues. The chain's CDR3 is CASSLFSGGTYEQYF. CDR3 nucleotide sequence: TGTGCCAGCAGCTTATTTAGCGGAGGGACTTACGAGCAGTACTTC.

CDR3 region: CATARRGATNEKLFF. The CDR3 region has the DNA TGTGCAACAGCCAGGAGGGGAGCAACTAATGAAAAACTGTTTTTT. This chain joins TRBV15 and TRBJ1-4; a weak D match, TRBD1 (5 bases). The CDR3 length is 15 residues. The germline V gene encodes CDR1 LNHNV and CDR2 YYDKDF (reference sequence).

The chain combines TRBV28 with TRBJ2-7, with 7 bases fitting TRBD1. There are 13 residues in the CDR3. Germline values: CDR1 MDHEN, CDR2 SYDVKM. Losses at the gene ends were 7 bases for V and 3 bases for J; bases not matched to a gene: 6. The CDR3 nucleotides read TGTGCCAGCACCGGACAGGTGATCTACGAGCAGTACTTC. Protein product: CASTGQVIYEQYF. Using reference TRBV28 and TRBJ2-7 for the parts outside the CDR3, the full variable domain is DVKVTQSSRYLVKRTGEKVFLECVQDMDHENMFWYRQDPGLGLRLIYFSYDVKMKEKGDIPEGYSVSREKKERFSLILESASTNQTSMYLCASTGQVIYEQYFGPGTRLTVT.

This chain uses TRBV6-1 with TRBJ1-2; no clear D. Germline assignment: CDR1 MNHNS and CDR2 SASEGT. The CDR3 is 16 residues long. V lost 0 bases to trimming and J lost 7 bases, with 18 bases between them. The CDR3 loop reads CASSEARPPLVGGYTF. CDR3 DNA sequence: TGTGCCAGCAGTGAAGCGAGGCCACCCCTTGTGGGTGGCTACACCTTC.

The rearrangement joins TRBV9 to TRBJ2-2; 8 positions match TRBD2. The V and J ends lost 3 bases and 0 bases, in that order; junction bases with no gene match: 7. Germline V gene lookup returns CDR1 SGDLS and CDR2 YYNGEE. The CDR3 length is 17 residues. CDR3 bases: TGTGCCAGCAGCGGGTTACTTAGCGGGGCGAACACCGGGGAGCTGTTTTTT. This translates into CASSGLLSGANTGELFF.

The V gene is TRBV6-1, the J gene TRBJ2-3; TRBD2 agrees at 8 bases. Trimming cost V 5 bases and J 1 base; bases outside gene matches: 2. CDR3 length: 14 amino acids. Germline V gives CDR1 MNHNS, CDR2 SASEGT. CDR3 DNA sequence: TGTGCCAGCAGTTTACTAGCGGGCACAGATACGCAGTATTTT. Protein product: CASSLLAGTDTQYF.

V is TRBV11-2 and J is TRBJ2-7; TRBD2 is a possible D gene (6 bases). V was pared by 4 bases and J by 4 bases, with 11 bases between. The CDR3 is 13 residues long. CDR1 is SGHAT and CDR2 is FQNNGV in the germline V gene. CDR3 sequence (DNA): TGTGCCAGCAGCTCCCTAGCGAGATACGAGCAGTACTTC. This sequence encodes CASSSLARYEQYF.

In this sample, this clone turned up a few times. The gene calls are TRBV27 and TRBJ1-5; no clear D gene. Germline-derived CDR1 and CDR2 are MNHEY and SMNVEV (reference sequence). Trimming removed 1 base from V and 4 bases from J, with 8 bases in between. This CDR3 spans 14 amino acids. CDR3 DNA: TGTGCCAGCAGTTTATTCAGCGCTAATCAGCCCCAGCATTTT. Amino acid sequence: CASSLFSANQPQHF.

This chain joins TRBV4-1 and TRBJ2-7; no definite D call. The germline V and J ends were trimmed by 1 base and 4 bases, with 11 bases remaining between them. This CDR3 comprises 14 residues. CDR1 is MGHRA, CDR2 YSYEKL, per germline. The CDR3 DNA sequence: TGCGCCAGCAGCCAAGCTGGATCGGGTTACGAGCAGTACTTC. This gives the protein CASSQAGSGYEQYF.

CDR3: CASSLGTGGYEQYF. The CDR3 DNA follows: TGTGCCAGCAGCTTAGGGACAGGGGGCTACGAGCAGTACTTC. The chain carries TRBV11-3 and TRBJ2-7, with 10 bases fitting TRBD1. Germline assignment: CDR1 SGHNT and CDR2 YENEEA. This CDR3 contains 14 residues. The V segment lost 1 base and the J segment 3 bases; nucleotides outside the gene matches: 0.

The V and J genes are TRBV2 and TRBJ2-7, with 9 bases identical to TRBD1. V lost 6 bases to trimming and J lost 5 bases; unmatched junction nucleotides: 2. Germline CDR1 and CDR2: SNHLY and FYNNEI. The CDR3 loop spans 12 amino acids. This chain's CDR3 is CASSYRGHEQYF. CDR3 coding DNA: TGTGCCAGCAGCTACAGGGGGCACGAGCAGTACTTC. The full variable domain, completed using reference TRBV2 and TRBJ2-7, is EPEVTQTPSHQVTQMGQEVILRCVPISNHLYFYWYRQILGQKVEFLVSFYNNEISEKSEIFDDQFSVERPDGSNFTLKIRSTKLEDSAMYFCASSYRGHEQYFGPGTRLTVT.

The genes are TRBV7-9 and TRBJ2-1; D uncertain. V was clipped by 4 bases and J by 5 bases, with 9 bases between them. CDR3 length: 13 amino acids. The germline gives CDR1 SEHNR, CDR2 FQNEAQ (reference sequence). CDR3 in amino acids: CASSSEFDNEQFF. CDR3 coding DNA: TGTGCCAGCAGCTCCGAGTTCGACAATGAGCAGTTCTTC.

The gene calls are TRBV21-1 and TRBJ1-2; the table's TRBD1 call for D was not verified on the DNA. TRBV21-1 is classified as a pseudogene. This CDR3 is 20 amino acids long. The CDR3 DNA sequence: TGTGCCAGCAGCAAAGACGGCCCAGGGGGGAAGGACAGGGCTAACTATGGCTACACCTTC. It translates to CASSKDGPGGKDRANYGYTF.

This chain links TRBV27 with TRBJ1-2; 7 bases map to TRBD1. The CDR3 has 13 residues. From germline, CDR1 is MNHEY and CDR2 SMNVEV (reference sequence). V was clipped by 5 bases and J by 2 bases; unmatched bases: 2. The CDR3 DNA sequence: TGTGCCAGCAGTCGGGACAGAAACTATGGCTACACCTTC. It yields the protein CASSRDRNYGYTF.

The rearrangement uses TRBV7-8 and TRBJ2-5, with 10 bases that match TRBD1. The CDR3 is made up of 15 amino acids. The J segment lost 3 bases and the V segment lost 5 bases, leaving 6 bases of the junction unmatched. Germline V lookup: CDR1 SGHVS, CDR2 FQNEAQ. CDR3 in DNA: TGTGCCAGCAGCCACCGGGACAGGGGTGAAGAGACCCAGTACTTC. This gives the protein CASSHRDRGEETQYF.

This clone was detected once. The rearrangement joins TRBV9 to TRBJ1-2; D not resolved. With 0 bases removed from V and 4 bases from J, the gap between germline ends came to 7 bases. The CDR3 length is 13 residues. Germline V CDR1 and CDR2: SGDLS, YYNGEE. The CDR3 DNA reads TGTGCCAGCAGCGTAGGAGGGTCCTATGGCTACACCTTC. Translating it yields CASSVGGSYGYTF.

The V and J genes are TRBV19 and TRBJ1-1, with D possibly matching TRBD1 (6 bases). The CDR3 has 12 residues. In germline, CDR1 is LNHDA, CDR2 SQIVND (reference sequence). Trimming took 5 bases from V and 6 from J, leaving 10 bases between them. CDR3 amino acids: CASSWGLAEAFF. For the CDR3, the DNA is TGTGCCAGTAGTTGGGGGCTCGCTGAAGCTTTCTTT.

This chain uses TRBV7-9 with TRBJ2-1, with D perhaps TRBD2 (5 bases). Per germline, CDR1 SEHNR and CDR2 FQNEAQ (reference sequence). V shed 2 bases and J shed 2 bases, with 7 bases lying between them. The CDR3 length is 14 residues. The DNA for the CDR3 is TGTGCCAGCAGCTTACGGGGTACCTACAATGAGCAGTTCTTC. It translates to CASSLRGTYNEQFF.

This clone was recorded once. The rearrangement joins TRBV7-2 to TRBJ2-1; 12 bases are shared with TRBD2. Germline V CDR1 and CDR2: SGHTA, FQGNSA. The CDR3 is 15 amino acids. The V and J ends lost 5 bases and 4 bases, in that order; junction bases with no gene match: 3. The chain's CDR3 is CASSPSGGAYNEQFF. For the CDR3, the DNA is TGTGCCAGCAGCCCTAGCGGGGGGGCGTACAATGAGCAGTTCTTC. Supplemented by reference TRBV7-2 and TRBJ2-1, the full variable domain reads GAGVSQSPSNKVTEKGKDVELRCDPISGHTALYWYRQSLGQGLEFLIYFQGNSAPDKSGLPSDRFSAERTGGSVSTLTIQRTQQEDSAVYLCASSPSGGAYNEQFFGPGTRLTVL.

This chain joins TRBV4-3 and TRBJ2-1; tentatively, D is TRBD1 (5 bases). Germline values: CDR1 LGHNA, CDR2 YSLEER. Between the trimmed V and J ends, which lost 3 bases and 4 bases, there was a span of 13 bases. CDR3 length: 15 residues. CDR3 DNA: TGCGCCAGCAGCCACGCCTCGGACACTTACAATGAGCAGTTCTTC. Its protein product is CASSHASDTYNEQFF.

The J gene is TRBJ2-1, the V gene TRBV19, with a weak D call TRBD1 (6 bases). Trimming stripped 10 bases from V and 0 bases from J, with 19 bases between. This CDR3 is 16 amino acids long. Germline assignment: CDR1 LNHDA and CDR2 SQIVND (reference sequence). In nucleotides, the CDR3 is TGTGCCACTCACTGGGGAATAGGGGGCTCCTACAATGAGCAGTTCTTC. As protein: CATHWGIGGSYNEQFF.